This T cell receptor beta chain was sequenced for a study of siplizumab effects on memory and regulatory T cells. General study results and limits: Proliferating Tregs' suppressive function in siplizumab cultures went unconfirmed.

Assay: immunoSEQ multiplex PCR; the TCRdb copy retains only in-frame clones and omits some. The sample lists roughly 120,000 clones, about 95% occurring once. For this clone: The antigen is undetermined.

The sequence was obtained from a human donor in good health. Sequencing used non-Treg CD4+ T cells sorted from blood.

CDR3: CASSRDGAGSYNEQFF. CDR3 coding DNA: TGTGCCAGCAGCCGCGATGGCGCCGGCTCCTACAATGAGCAGTTCTTC. The chain links TRBV7-2 to TRBJ2-1; no clear D. This CDR3 has 16 residues. Germline lookup yields CDR1 SGHTA and CDR2 FQGNSA. The V gene lost 5 bases and the J gene lost 0 bases, with 14 bases spanning the gap.